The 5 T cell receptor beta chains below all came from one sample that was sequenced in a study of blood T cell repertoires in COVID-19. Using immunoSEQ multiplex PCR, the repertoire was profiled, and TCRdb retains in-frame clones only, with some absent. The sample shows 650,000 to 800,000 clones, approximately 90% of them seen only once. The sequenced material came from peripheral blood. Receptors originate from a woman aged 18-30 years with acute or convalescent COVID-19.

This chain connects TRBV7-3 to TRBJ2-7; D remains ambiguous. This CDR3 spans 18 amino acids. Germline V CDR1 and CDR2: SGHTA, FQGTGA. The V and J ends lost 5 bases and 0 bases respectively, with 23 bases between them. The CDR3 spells CASSLDARRDFNSYEQYF. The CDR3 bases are TGTGCCAGCAGCCTTGACGCCCGGCGTGACTTCAACTCCTACGAGCAGTACTTC.

The CDR3 sequence: CASSGVTGIGQPQHF. In DNA, the CDR3 is TGTGCCAGCAGTGGGGTTACAGGGATTGGTCAGCCCCAGCATTTT. The chain has TRBV25-1 and TRBJ1-5; D is perhaps TRBD1 (6 bases). Trimming removed 4 bases from V and 6 bases from J, with 16 bases in between. The CDR3 is 15 amino acids. Germline CDR1 and CDR2: MGHDK and SYGVNS.

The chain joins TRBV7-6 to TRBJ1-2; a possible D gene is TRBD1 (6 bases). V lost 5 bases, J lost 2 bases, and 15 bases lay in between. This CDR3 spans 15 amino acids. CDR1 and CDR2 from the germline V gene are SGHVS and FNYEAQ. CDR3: CASSPRQAMNYGYTF. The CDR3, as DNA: TGTGCCAGCAGCCCCCGACAGGCGATGAACTATGGCTACACCTTC.

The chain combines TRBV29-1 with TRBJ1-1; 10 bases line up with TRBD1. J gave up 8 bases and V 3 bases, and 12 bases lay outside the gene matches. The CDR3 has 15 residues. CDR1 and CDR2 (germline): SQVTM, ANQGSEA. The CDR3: CSVDRTGGLTEEAFF. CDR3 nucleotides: TGCAGCGTTGACCGGACAGGGGGTTTAACAGAGGAAGCTTTCTTT.

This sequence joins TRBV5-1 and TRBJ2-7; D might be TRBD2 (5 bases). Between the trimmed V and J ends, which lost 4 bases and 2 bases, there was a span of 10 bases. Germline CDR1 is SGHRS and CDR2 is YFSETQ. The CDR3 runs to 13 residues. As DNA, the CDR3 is TGCGCCAGCAGCGATACCGGGGCCTACGAGCAGTACTTC. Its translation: CASSDTGAYEQYF.